Below are 19 T cell receptor beta chains sequenced from a single sample in a study of shared clonotypes between healthy human individuals. Terminally differentiated effector memory CD45RA+ cells were excluded from the naive CD8 cells, which were CD45RO-negative and positively selected for CCR7. Only in-frame clones appear in the TCRdb table, and some are missing; sequencing was by immunoSEQ multiplex PCR. The sample has millions of clones, about 92% seen once; the top ten hold approximately 1.7%. Sequencing was done on a sample of naive CD8+ T cells from PBMCs. These TCRs come from a man aged 18-30 years in good health. Some clones in this sample may be carry-over from other donors' samples.

The rearrangement uses TRBV10-1 and TRBJ2-1; the match to TRBD2 covers 7 bases. V lost 3 bases, J lost 6 bases, and 11 bases stayed unmatched. This CDR3 spans 16 amino acids. Germline assignment: CDR1 WNHNN and CDR2 SYGVQD (reference sequence). The CDR3: CASSDKRLAEVNEQFF. The CDR3 DNA reads as TGCGCCAGCAGTGATAAGCGTCTAGCGGAGGTCAATGAGCAGTTCTTC.

A note on this clone: This sample includes further DNA sequences coding for the same CDR3. V is TRBV27 and J is TRBJ1-1, with D unresolved. This CDR3 spans 13 amino acids. From germline, CDR1 is MNHEY and CDR2 SMNVEV (reference sequence). The V end was cut by 4 bases, the J end by 0 bases, with 6 bases between. The CDR3 region is CASSYLMNTEAFF. Written as DNA, the CDR3 is TGTGCCAGCAGTTACCTTATGAACACTGAAGCTTTCTTT.

Note on this clone: Other DNA sequences in the same sample also yield this CDR3. V usage is TRBV30 and J usage is TRBJ2-7; no reliable D call. This CDR3 is built from 11 residues. Germline V gene sequence: CDR1 GTSNPN, CDR2 SVGIG (reference sequence). Trimming pared 2 bases from V and 0 bases from J, leaving 2 bases between. The CDR3 DNA sequence: TGTGCCTGGAGTTCCTCCTACGAGCAGTACTTC. Its protein is CAWSSSYEQYF.

This sequence joins TRBV10-3 and TRBJ2-3; D call uncertain. The CDR3 is made up of 16 amino acids. Germline assignment: CDR1 ENHRY and CDR2 SYGVKD. V was pared by 8 bases and J by 0 bases, with 18 bases between. The CDR3 here is CAIGRNTLYSTDTQYF. For the CDR3, the DNA is TGTGCCATCGGACGGAACACCCTATATAGCACAGATACGCAGTATTTT.

V is TRBV29-1 and J is TRBJ2-7; 9 bases align to TRBD1. This CDR3 region has 16 residues. Germline CDR1 SQVTM, CDR2 ANQGSEA. V shed 3 bases and J 2 bases; nucleotides not matched to a gene: 11. CDR3 nucleotides: TGCAGCGTTGAGCGCGTCGGGGGACAGGGTACCTACGAGCAGTACTTC. It is translated as CSVERVGGQGTYEQYF.

This chain uses TRBV7-9 with TRBJ2-2, with D hard to call. The length of the CDR3 is 18 residues. Germline V CDR1 and CDR2: SEHNR, FQNEAQ (reference sequence). The V gene lost 1 base and the J gene lost 3 bases, with 18 bases spanning the gap. CDR3 region: CASSLESIRVGHTGELFF. CDR3 coding DNA: TGTGCCAGCAGCTTAGAAAGTATCCGAGTCGGGCACACCGGGGAGCTGTTTTTT.

This CDR3 is CASSMGGANYEQYF. CDR3 nucleotide sequence: TGTGCCAGTAGTATGGGAGGGGCTAACTACGAGCAGTACTTC. V is TRBV19 and J is TRBJ2-7; 7 bases agree with TRBD2. The V segment lost 3 bases and the J segment 3 bases; nucleotides outside the gene matches: 5. The germline V gene encodes CDR1 LNHDA and CDR2 SQIVND (reference sequence). This CDR3 contains 14 residues.

This clone has a handful of counts. V is TRBV7-9 and J is TRBJ1-5; D not certain. This CDR3 has 14 amino acids. The V end lost 5 bases, the J end lost 4 bases, and 12 bases lay between the germline ends. Germline CDR1 reads SEHNR; CDR2 reads FQNEAQ (reference sequence). The CDR3: CASSNTTGNQPQHF. CDR3 in DNA: TGTGCCAGCAGCAATACCACGGGTAATCAGCCCCAGCATTTT.

The J gene is TRBJ2-5, the V gene TRBV9; the D gene is possibly TRBD2 (5 bases). V was pared by 1 base and J by 2 bases, with 15 bases between. From germline, CDR1 is SGDLS and CDR2 YYNGEE. The CDR3 spans 16 residues. CDR3 nucleotide sequence: TGTGCCAGCAGCGTACGCCCCGGACTCTTACAAGAGACCCAGTACTTC. Its protein is CASSVRPGLLQETQYF.

J is TRBJ2-6 and V is TRBV30, with a weak D call TRBD1 (6 bases). Per the germline V gene, CDR1 is GTSNPN and CDR2 is SVGIG (reference sequence). Trimming stripped 3 bases from V and 1 base from J, with 13 bases between. This CDR3 region has 16 residues. The CDR3 coding sequence is TGTGCCTGGAGGGATATACAGGGATCTGGGGCCAACGTCCTGACTTTC. Translated: CAWRDIQGSGANVLTF. Complete variable domain (other parts from reference TRBV30 and TRBJ2-6): SQTIHQWPATLVQPVGSPLSLECTVEGTSNPNLYWYRQAAGRGLQLLFYSVGIGQISSEVPQNLSASRPQDRQFILSSKKLLLSDSGFYLCAWRDIQGSGANVLTFGAGSRLTVL.

The chain combines TRBV7-9 with TRBJ2-5; TRBD2 is a possible D gene (7 bases). CDR3 length: 15 amino acids. With 3 bases removed from V and 3 bases from J, the gap between germline ends came to 14 bases. From germline, CDR1 is SEHNR and CDR2 FQNEAQ (reference sequence). The CDR3 here is CASSLTKGGEETQYF. The CDR3 DNA reads as TGTGCCAGCAGCTTGACCAAAGGGGGGGAAGAGACCCAGTACTTC.

V is TRBV28 and J is TRBJ2-5; a possible D gene is TRBD2 (7 bases). Germline V gives CDR1 MDHEN, CDR2 SYDVKM. Trimming left V 4 bases short and J 5 bases short, with 11 bases between. The CDR3 totals 13 residues. The CDR3 is CASSWGGWETQYF. CDR3 in DNA: TGTGCCAGCAGTTGGGGGGGCTGGGAGACCCAGTACTTC. Variable domain in full (rest from reference TRBV28 and TRBJ2-5): DVKVTQSSRYLVKRTGEKVFLECVQDMDHENMFWYRQDPGLGLRLIYFSYDVKMKEKGDIPEGYSVSREKKERFSLILESASTNQTSMYLCASSWGGWETQYFGPGTRLLVL.

This rearrangement joins TRBV4-2 to TRBJ1-4; 9 nucleotides line up with TRBD1. Germline values: CDR1 LGHNA, CDR2 YNFKEQ. There are 15 residues in the CDR3. After removal of 4 bases from V and 8 bases from J, the junction contained 8 bases not matched to a gene. The CDR3 sequence is CASSPATGGGEKLFF. CDR3 sequence (DNA): TGTGCCAGCAGCCCGGCGACAGGGGGTGGGGAAAAACTGTTTTTT.

The V gene is TRBV27, the J gene TRBJ2-2; D call uncertain. The CDR3 sequence is 14 residues long. Looked up from germline, CDR1 is MNHEY and CDR2 is SMNVEV (reference sequence). V lost 5 bases to trimming and J lost 1 base, with 8 bases between them. Written as DNA, the CDR3 is TGTGCCAGCAGTATCTATCAGAACACCGGGGAGCTGTTTTTT. It is translated as CASSIYQNTGELFF.

This chain links TRBV6-5 with TRBJ2-5, with a weak D call TRBD2 (5 bases). Per germline, CDR1 MNHEY and CDR2 SVGAGI. The CDR3 is 15 residues long. Deletions cut 6 bases from V and 5 bases from J, with 19 bases between. For the CDR3, the DNA is TGTGCCAGCAGAAACCGAGGGTGGGGAGCCGAGACCCAGTACTTC. Translation: CASRNRGWGAETQYF.

The chain employs TRBV19 and TRBJ2-1; D possibly uses TRBD1 or TRBD2 (5 bases each). Trimming removed 10 bases from V and 2 bases from J, with 21 bases in between. CDR3 length: 16 amino acids. Germline CDR1 reads LNHDA; CDR2 reads SQIVND (reference sequence). The CDR3: CATSGWQGPTYNEQFF. The DNA of the CDR3 is TGTGCCACCTCGGGGTGGCAGGGCCCTACCTACAATGAGCAGTTCTTC.

In the case of this clone: This CDR3 is also generated by other DNA sequences in the sample. DNA for the CDR3: TGTGCCAGCAGTTACTTAGAGAACACTGAAGCTTTCTTT. Protein sequence: CASSYLENTEAFF. The chain recombines TRBV6-5 with TRBJ1-1; D gene uncertain. This CDR3 region has 13 residues. CDR1 is MNHEY and CDR2 is SVGAGI in the germline V gene. V shed 1 base and J shed 1 base, with 4 bases lying between them.

This sequence joins TRBV19 and TRBJ1-3; 7 bases agree with TRBD1. In germline, CDR1 is LNHDA, CDR2 SQIVND (reference sequence). This CDR3 is built from 15 residues. The trim removed 5 bases at V and 0 bases at J, leaving 4 bases unmatched. CDR3 residues: CASSFTGVSGNTIYF. For the CDR3, the DNA is TGTGCCAGTAGTTTTACAGGGGTCTCTGGAAACACCATATATTTT.

This chain connects TRBV4-2 to TRBJ2-2; D remains ambiguous. Germline-derived CDR1 and CDR2 are LGHNA and YNFKEQ. V was cut by 1 base and J by 6 bases, with 9 bases left in between. This CDR3 comprises 14 residues. This chain's CDR3 is CASSQGFGAGELFF. The CDR3, as DNA: TGTGCCAGCAGCCAAGGATTTGGCGCCGGGGAGCTGTTTTTT.